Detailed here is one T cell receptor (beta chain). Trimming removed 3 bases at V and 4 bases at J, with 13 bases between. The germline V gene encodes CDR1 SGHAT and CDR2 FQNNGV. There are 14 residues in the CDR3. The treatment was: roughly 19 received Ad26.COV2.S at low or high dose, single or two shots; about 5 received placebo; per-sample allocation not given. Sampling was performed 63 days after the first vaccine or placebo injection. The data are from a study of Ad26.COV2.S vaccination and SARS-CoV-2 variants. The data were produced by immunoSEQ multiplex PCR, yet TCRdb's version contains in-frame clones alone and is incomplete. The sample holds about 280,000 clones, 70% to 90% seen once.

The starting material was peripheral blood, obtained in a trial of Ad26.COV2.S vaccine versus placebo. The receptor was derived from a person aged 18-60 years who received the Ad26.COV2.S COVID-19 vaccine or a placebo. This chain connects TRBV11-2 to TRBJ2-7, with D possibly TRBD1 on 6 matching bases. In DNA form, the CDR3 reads TGTGCCAGCAGCTTGCTAGGACAGAAGTACGAGCAGTACTTC. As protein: CASSLLGQKYEQYF.